The 22 T cell receptor beta chains presented below share a single source sample, sequenced in a study of shared clonotypes between healthy human individuals. Some clones are missing from TCRdb's copy, which holds only in-frame ones; the method was immunoSEQ multiplex PCR. The repertoire consists of about 2.1 million clones, with around 93% occurring once and the leading ten covering around 1.7%. Terminally differentiated effector memory CD45RA+ cells were excluded from the naive CD8 cells, which were CD45RO-negative and positively selected for CCR7. The sample comprised naive CD8+ T cells from PBMCs. These TCRs come from a man younger than 35 in good health. Some clones in this sample may be carry-over from other donors' samples.

The V and J genes are TRBV28 and TRBJ2-7; D not resolved. Germline V lookup: CDR1 MDHEN, CDR2 SYDVKM. V shed 5 bases and J shed 2 bases, with 22 bases lying between them. CDR3 length: 17 amino acids. CDR3 DNA sequence: TGTGCCAGCAGTCCTCGGGCAGTGCTGGTAGGCCCCTACGAGCAGTACTTC. Its translation is CASSPRAVLVGPYEQYF.

The chain is built from TRBV13 and TRBJ2-3; 13 bases map to TRBD2. Germline lookup yields CDR1 PRHDT and CDR2 FYEKMQ (reference sequence). After removal of 6 bases from V and 2 bases from J, the junction contained 11 bases not matched to a gene. The CDR3 spans 18 residues. The CDR3 sequence is CASSRGLAGVRDTDTQYF. In DNA, the CDR3 is TGTGCCAGCAGTCGAGGACTAGCGGGAGTCCGTGACACAGATACGCAGTATTTT.

J is TRBJ2-3 and V is TRBV13; D is unresolved. Trimming pared 6 bases from V and 0 bases from J, leaving 22 bases between. Germline CDR1 PRHDT, CDR2 FYEKMQ (reference sequence). There are 18 residues in the CDR3. The CDR3 region is CASSYFGALGLSTDTQYF. In nucleotides, the CDR3 is TGTGCCAGCAGTTATTTCGGAGCTCTAGGGCTTAGCACAGATACGCAGTATTTT.

The chain is built from TRBV19 and TRBJ2-1, with TRBD2 identical over 9 bases. In germline, CDR1 is LNHDA, CDR2 SQIVND (reference sequence). CDR3 length: 15 residues. V trimming: 7 bases; J trimming: 7 bases; junction bases outside the gene matches: 11. CDR3 loop: CASTLSRGGLNEQFF. CDR3 nucleotide sequence: TGTGCCAGTACCCTCTCGCGGGGGGGGTTGAATGAGCAGTTCTTC.

The rearrangement links TRBV28 to TRBJ2-7, with 10 bases matching TRBD2. Looked up from germline, CDR1 is MDHEN and CDR2 is SYDVKM. J lost 5 bases, V lost 5 bases, and 12 bases had no gene match. CDR3 size: 16 residues. CDR3 sequence: CASSPLAGGSAHEQYF. The CDR3 DNA sequence: TGTGCCAGCAGTCCGTTAGCGGGAGGCAGCGCCCACGAGCAGTACTTC.

V gene TRBV6-5 combines with J gene TRBJ2-3; 10 bases line up with TRBD1. Germline loops: CDR1 MNHEY, CDR2 SVGAGI. The CDR3 runs to 14 residues. V trimming: 5 bases; J trimming: 5 bases; junction bases outside the gene matches: 4. The CDR3, as DNA: TGTGCCAGCAGTCAAGACAGGGGGCAAGATACGCAGTATTTT. It is translated as CASSQDRGQDTQYF.

This clone was counted a single time. Other DNA sequences from this sample encode an identical CDR3 as well. The V call is TRBV27, the J call TRBJ1-5; TRBD1 aligns across 10 bases. After removal of 2 bases from V and 7 bases from J, the junction contained 5 bases not matched to a gene. The CDR3 runs 15 residues. Germline CDR1 is MNHEY and CDR2 is SMNVEV (reference sequence). The CDR3, as DNA: TGTGCCAGCAGTTTACGGGGGACAGGGGACCAGCCCCAGCATTTT. As protein: CASSLRGTGDQPQHF.

The chain is built from TRBV11-2 and TRBJ2-1; unclear D gene. The CDR3 runs 15 residues. V was shortened by 1 base and J by 4 bases, with 11 bases between the two germline ends. Germline V gene lookup returns CDR1 SGHAT and CDR2 FQNNGV. The CDR3 loop reads CASSLVITAYNEQFF. The CDR3 DNA reads TGTGCCAGCAGCTTAGTTATAACAGCGTACAATGAGCAGTTCTTC.

This clone was counted once. This chain connects TRBV6-5 to TRBJ1-1; the match to TRBD1 covers 9 bases. This CDR3 has 16 residues. J was trimmed by 2 bases and V by 0 bases; bases with no gene match: 4. Germline assignment: CDR1 MNHEY and CDR2 SVGAGI. CDR3 sequence (DNA): TGTGCCAGCAGTTACTCCTGGACAGGGGACAACACTGAAGCTTTCTTT. It codes for CASSYSWTGDNTEAFF.

The J gene is TRBJ1-2, the V gene TRBV4-1, with D unclear. V was trimmed by 0 bases and J by 7 bases, leaving 9 bases between them. The CDR3 spans 13 residues. CDR1 is MGHRA, CDR2 YSYEKL, per germline. The CDR3 DNA is TGCGCCAGCAGCCAAGACCCAGAGGGTGGCTACACCTTC. Protein sequence: CASSQDPEGGYTF.

The J gene is TRBJ2-1, the V gene TRBV27; 16 bases map to TRBD2. Germline CDR1 MNHEY, CDR2 SMNVEV (reference sequence). With 6 bases clipped from V and 7 bases from J, the junction kept 3 bases outside the gene matches. The CDR3 covers 15 residues. The CDR3 region is CASRGLAGGPNEQFF. CDR3 coding DNA: TGTGCCAGCAGGGGACTAGCGGGAGGGCCGAATGAGCAGTTCTTC.

With respect to this clone: Other DNA sequences within the sample encode an identical CDR3. V gene TRBV27 combines with J gene TRBJ1-5; D may be TRBD1 (6 bases). The CDR3 is made up of 13 amino acids. The ends were cut back, 5 bases at V and 4 bases at J, with 9 bases in the middle. Germline CDR1 reads MNHEY; CDR2 reads SMNVEV (reference sequence). The CDR3 here is CASSPDRNQPQHF. The CDR3 nucleotides read TGTGCCAGCAGTCCCGACAGGAATCAGCCCCAGCATTTT.

The rearrangement joins TRBV7-9 to TRBJ1-3; D perhaps matches TRBD1 (6 bases). CDR1 is SEHNR, CDR2 FQNEAQ, per germline (reference sequence). There are 16 residues in the CDR3. Trimming took off 6 bases at V and 2 bases at J, with 17 bases between the two ends. The CDR3 here is CASRAAGGQAGNTIYF. The CDR3 DNA sequence: TGTGCCAGCAGAGCGGCGGGGGGGCAAGCTGGAAACACCATATATTTT.

This clone was observed once. The chain has TRBV14 and TRBJ2-1; TRBD2 aligns across 11 bases. This CDR3 is 19 amino acids long. CDR1 is SGHDN and CDR2 is FVKESK in the germline V gene. V lost 0 bases, J lost 4 bases, and 11 bases stayed unmatched. CDR3 residues: CASSQEGPRLAGLYNEQFF. The CDR3 DNA is TGTGCCAGCAGCCAAGAAGGCCCCCGACTAGCGGGGTTATACAATGAGCAGTTCTTC. Drawing the rest from reference TRBV14 and TRBJ2-1, the complete variable domain is EAGVTQFPSHSVIEKGQTVTLRCDPISGHDNLYWYRRVMGKEIKFLLHFVKESKQDESGMPNNRFLAERTGGTYSTLKVQPAELEDSGVYFCASSQEGPRLAGLYNEQFFGPGTRLTVL.

The genes are TRBV9 and TRBJ2-7; TRBD2 might be the D (5 bases). Looked up from germline, CDR1 is SGDLS and CDR2 is YYNGEE. The CDR3 contains 16 residues. Trimming removed 0 bases from V and 2 bases from J, with 15 bases in between. The CDR3 here is CASSVGAAENPYEQYF. DNA of the CDR3: TGTGCCAGCAGCGTAGGGGCAGCGGAAAACCCCTACGAGCAGTACTTC.

This clone was seen a handful of times. The rearrangement links TRBV7-8 to TRBJ1-1; TRBD1 aligns across 8 bases. The CDR3 has 15 amino acids. V dropped 3 bases and J dropped 4; count of bases not matched to a gene: 7. Germline CDR1 reads SGHVS; CDR2 reads FQNEAQ. CDR3 coding DNA: TGTGCCAGCAGCTTGGTCAGGGGGCTGGGCACTGAAGCTTTCTTT. Its translation: CASSLVRGLGTEAFF.

The rearrangement uses TRBV12-5 and TRBJ2-1; 7 nucleotides match TRBD1. V shed 2 bases, J shed 3 bases, and the junction held 7 bases outside the gene matches. Germline CDR1 LGHNT, CDR2 FRNRAP. The CDR3 covers 16 residues. The CDR3: CASGLTTGVDYNEQFF. Written as DNA, the CDR3 is TGTGCTAGTGGTTTGACAACAGGGGTCGACTACAATGAGCAGTTCTTC.

The table lists this clone with a count of one. The chain links TRBV13 to TRBJ2-5, with 14 positions matching TRBD2. Per germline, CDR1 PRHDT and CDR2 FYEKMQ (reference sequence). V was pared by 4 bases and J by 4 bases, with 8 bases of the junction left unmatched. This CDR3 is 17 amino acids long. The CDR3 sequence: CASSSGLAGELGETQYF. CDR3 DNA sequence: TGTGCCAGCAGCTCGGGACTAGCGGGAGAATTGGGAGAGACCCAGTACTTC.

This clone showed up just once. The chain couples TRBV5-1 to TRBJ2-3; 14 nucleotides agree with TRBD2. V shed 4 bases and J 1 base; nucleotides not matched to a gene: 14. Germline CDR1 reads SGHRS; CDR2 reads YFSETQ. The CDR3 is 20 residues long. The CDR3 DNA reads as TGCGCCAGCAGCCCGCGGACTAGCGGGAGGTCCTTAAACCGCACAGATACGCAGTATTTT. Translated: CASSPRTSGRSLNRTDTQYF.

V usage is TRBV4-3 and J usage is TRBJ2-4; either TRBD1 or TRBD2 may fit D (7 bases each). This CDR3 spans 16 amino acids. Germline CDR1 and CDR2: LGHNA and YSLEER. V lost 4 bases and J 5 bases, leaving 18 bases between the germline ends. The CDR3 reads CASSPRWAGGENIQYF. The CDR3 DNA sequence: TGCGCCAGCAGCCCAAGATGGGCAGGGGGGGAAAACATTCAGTACTTC.

This chain uses TRBV7-2 with TRBJ2-3, with TRBD1 identical over 11 bases. CDR1 and CDR2 from the germline V gene are SGHTA and FQGNSA. The CDR3 has 17 amino acids. Losses at the gene ends were 9 bases for V and 1 base for J; bases not matched to a gene: 12. The DNA of the CDR3 is TGTGCCAGAAAGGCGGGACAGGGGGTCTTTGGCACAGATACGCAGTATTTT. Its protein product is CARKAGQGVFGTDTQYF.

This chain links TRBV4-2 with TRBJ1-1; D possibly corresponds to TRBD1 (6 bases). The CDR3 consists of 14 residues. Germline loops: CDR1 LGHNA, CDR2 YNFKEQ. The V gene lost 4 bases and the J gene lost 5 bases, with 14 bases spanning the gap. The CDR3 nucleotides are TGTGCCAGCAGCCGACAGGTCGTCGAGACTGAAGCTTTCTTT. Translating it yields CASSRQVVETEAFF.